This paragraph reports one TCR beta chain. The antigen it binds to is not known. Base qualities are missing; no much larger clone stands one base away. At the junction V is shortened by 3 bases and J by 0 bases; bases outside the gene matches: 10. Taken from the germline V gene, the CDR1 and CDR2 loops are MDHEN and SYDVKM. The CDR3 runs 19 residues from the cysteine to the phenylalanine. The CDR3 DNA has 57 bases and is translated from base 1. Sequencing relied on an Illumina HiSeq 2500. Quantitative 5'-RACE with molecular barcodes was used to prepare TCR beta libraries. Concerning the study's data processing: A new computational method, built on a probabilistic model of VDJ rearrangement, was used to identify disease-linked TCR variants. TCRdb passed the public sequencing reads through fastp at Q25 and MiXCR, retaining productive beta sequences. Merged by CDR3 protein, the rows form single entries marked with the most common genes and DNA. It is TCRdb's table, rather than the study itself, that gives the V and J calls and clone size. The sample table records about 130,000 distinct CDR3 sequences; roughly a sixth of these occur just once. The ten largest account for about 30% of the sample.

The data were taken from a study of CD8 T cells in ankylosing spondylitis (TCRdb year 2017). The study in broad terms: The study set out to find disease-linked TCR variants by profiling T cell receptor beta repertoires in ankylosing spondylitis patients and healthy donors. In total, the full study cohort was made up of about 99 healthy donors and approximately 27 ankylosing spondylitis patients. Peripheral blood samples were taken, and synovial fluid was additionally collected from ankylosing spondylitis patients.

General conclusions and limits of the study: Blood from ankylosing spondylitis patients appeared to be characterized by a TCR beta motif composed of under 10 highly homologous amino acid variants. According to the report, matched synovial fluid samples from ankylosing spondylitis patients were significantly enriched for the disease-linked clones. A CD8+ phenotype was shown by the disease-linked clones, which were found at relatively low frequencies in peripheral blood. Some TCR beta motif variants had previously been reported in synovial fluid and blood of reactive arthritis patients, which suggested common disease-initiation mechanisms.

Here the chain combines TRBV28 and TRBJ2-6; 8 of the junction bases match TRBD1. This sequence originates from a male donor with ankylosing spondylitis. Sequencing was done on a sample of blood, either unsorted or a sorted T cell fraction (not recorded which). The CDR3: CASSFPTGGPPSGANVLTF. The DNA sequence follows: TGTGCCAGCAGTTTCCCCACAGGGGGTCCCCCCTCTGGGGCCAACGTCCTGACTTTC.